Presented here are 9 T cell receptor beta chains from one specimen sequenced in a study of blood T cell repertoires in COVID-19. Assay used: immunoSEQ multiplex PCR; TCRdb lists only in-frame clones, some missing. The sample has tens of thousands of clones, about four fifths seen once. Sequencing input: peripheral blood. These receptor sequences come from a man aged 35 to 55 with acute or convalescent COVID-19.

The chain links TRBV7-2 to TRBJ1-6; D is possibly TRBD1 (5 bases). Germline V lookup: CDR1 SGHTA, CDR2 FQGNSA. The CDR3 length is 16 residues. With 2 bases removed from V and 8 bases from J, the gap between germline ends came to 16 bases. CDR3 nucleotide sequence: TGTGCCAGCAGCTTAAGGACAAGGGGTGGGGATTCACCCCTCCACTTT. Encoded protein: CASSLRTRGGDSPLHF.

The V and J genes are TRBV5-1 and TRBJ1-2; possibly TRBD1 for D (5 bases). This CDR3 has 13 amino acids. Trimming pared 4 bases from V and 5 bases from J, leaving 12 bases between. Germline V gene lookup returns CDR1 SGHRS and CDR2 YFSETQ. CDR3 coding DNA: TGCGCCAGCAGCCCCGGGACTCTATATGGCTACACCTTC. Protein product: CASSPGTLYGYTF.

V gene TRBV14 combines with J gene TRBJ2-3; TRBD2 aligns across 8 bases. Germline loops: CDR1 SGHDN, CDR2 FVKESK. There are 14 residues in the CDR3. Germline trimming cut 8 bases from V and 0 bases from J; bases unmatched to any gene: 4. This chain's CDR3 is CASRSSGSTDTQYF. In DNA form, the CDR3 reads TGTGCCAGCCGTTCTAGCGGGAGCACAGATACGCAGTATTTT.

The chain links TRBV6-5 to TRBJ1-1; TRBD1 is a possible D gene (5 bases). The V and J ends lost 6 bases and 0 bases respectively, with 8 bases between them. Germline V gene sequence: CDR1 MNHEY, CDR2 SVGAGI. The CDR3 totals 13 residues. CDR3 region: CASRQGMNTEAFF. In nucleotides, the CDR3 is TGTGCCAGCAGGCAGGGTATGAACACTGAAGCTTTCTTT.

The chain joins TRBV4-3 to TRBJ2-2; D is undetermined. V shed 4 bases and J shed 0 bases, with 12 bases lying between them. Per the germline V gene, CDR1 is LGHNA and CDR2 is YSLEER. CDR3 size: 16 residues. The CDR3 region has the DNA TGCGCCAGCAGCCTTTTCTACCGCACGAACACCGGGGAGCTGTTTTTT. Translating it yields CASSLFYRTNTGELFF.

The V and J genes are TRBV12-5 and TRBJ2-7; 11 bases match TRBD2. The trim removed 6 bases at V and 4 bases at J, leaving 8 bases unmatched. The CDR3 has 15 residues. Germline V gene sequence: CDR1 LGHNT, CDR2 FRNRAP. CDR3 coding DNA: TGTGCTAGTGGGCACTTTAGCGGGAGGGCTTACGAGCAGTACTTC. Its translation: CASGHFSGRAYEQYF.

The chain uses TRBV7-9 and TRBJ2-7; TRBD2 matches 8 bases. The CDR3 sequence is 16 residues long. After removal of 4 bases from V and 3 bases from J, the junction contained 11 bases not matched to a gene. Germline V CDR1 and CDR2: SEHNR, FQNEAQ (reference sequence). CDR3 in amino acids: CASSSPGGAGGYEQYF. CDR3 nucleotide sequence: TGTGCCAGCAGCTCCCCCGGAGGGGCGGGAGGCTACGAGCAGTACTTC.

The chain recombines TRBV12-3 or TRBV12-4 with TRBJ2-3; the D gene is possibly TRBD2 (5 bases). This CDR3 region has 13 residues. The V gene lost 7 bases and the J gene lost 13 bases, with 21 bases spanning the gap. CDR3 sequence (DNA): TGTGCCAGCACCCCAGGACTGGCCAGAGCGGAGTATTTT. Encoded protein: CASTPGLARAEYF.

V and J are TRBV13 and TRBJ2-5; 7 bases map to TRBD1. CDR1 and CDR2 (germline): PRHDT, FYEKMQ (reference sequence). Losses at the gene ends were 4 bases for V and 4 bases for J; bases not matched to a gene: 6. There are 14 residues in the CDR3. The CDR3 bases are TGTGCCAGCAGCTCCCGACAGGGTTTAGAGACCCAGTACTTC. Protein: CASSSRQGLETQYF.